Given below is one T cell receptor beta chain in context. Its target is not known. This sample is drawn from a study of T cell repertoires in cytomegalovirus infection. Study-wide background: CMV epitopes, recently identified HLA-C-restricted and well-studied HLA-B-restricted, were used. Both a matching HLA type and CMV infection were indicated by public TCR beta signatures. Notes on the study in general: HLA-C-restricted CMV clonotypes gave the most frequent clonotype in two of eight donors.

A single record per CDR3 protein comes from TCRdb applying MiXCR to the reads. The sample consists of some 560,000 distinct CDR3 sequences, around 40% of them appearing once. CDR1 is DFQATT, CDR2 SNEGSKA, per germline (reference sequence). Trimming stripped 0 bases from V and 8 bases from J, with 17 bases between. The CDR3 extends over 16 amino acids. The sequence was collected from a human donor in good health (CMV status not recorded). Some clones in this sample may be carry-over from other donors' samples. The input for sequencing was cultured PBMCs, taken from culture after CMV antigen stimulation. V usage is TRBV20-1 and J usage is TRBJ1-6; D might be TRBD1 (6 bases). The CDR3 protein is CSARDAQQGFDSPLHF. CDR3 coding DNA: TGCAGTGCTAGAGACGCCCAACAGGGTTTTGATTCACCCCTCCACTTT.